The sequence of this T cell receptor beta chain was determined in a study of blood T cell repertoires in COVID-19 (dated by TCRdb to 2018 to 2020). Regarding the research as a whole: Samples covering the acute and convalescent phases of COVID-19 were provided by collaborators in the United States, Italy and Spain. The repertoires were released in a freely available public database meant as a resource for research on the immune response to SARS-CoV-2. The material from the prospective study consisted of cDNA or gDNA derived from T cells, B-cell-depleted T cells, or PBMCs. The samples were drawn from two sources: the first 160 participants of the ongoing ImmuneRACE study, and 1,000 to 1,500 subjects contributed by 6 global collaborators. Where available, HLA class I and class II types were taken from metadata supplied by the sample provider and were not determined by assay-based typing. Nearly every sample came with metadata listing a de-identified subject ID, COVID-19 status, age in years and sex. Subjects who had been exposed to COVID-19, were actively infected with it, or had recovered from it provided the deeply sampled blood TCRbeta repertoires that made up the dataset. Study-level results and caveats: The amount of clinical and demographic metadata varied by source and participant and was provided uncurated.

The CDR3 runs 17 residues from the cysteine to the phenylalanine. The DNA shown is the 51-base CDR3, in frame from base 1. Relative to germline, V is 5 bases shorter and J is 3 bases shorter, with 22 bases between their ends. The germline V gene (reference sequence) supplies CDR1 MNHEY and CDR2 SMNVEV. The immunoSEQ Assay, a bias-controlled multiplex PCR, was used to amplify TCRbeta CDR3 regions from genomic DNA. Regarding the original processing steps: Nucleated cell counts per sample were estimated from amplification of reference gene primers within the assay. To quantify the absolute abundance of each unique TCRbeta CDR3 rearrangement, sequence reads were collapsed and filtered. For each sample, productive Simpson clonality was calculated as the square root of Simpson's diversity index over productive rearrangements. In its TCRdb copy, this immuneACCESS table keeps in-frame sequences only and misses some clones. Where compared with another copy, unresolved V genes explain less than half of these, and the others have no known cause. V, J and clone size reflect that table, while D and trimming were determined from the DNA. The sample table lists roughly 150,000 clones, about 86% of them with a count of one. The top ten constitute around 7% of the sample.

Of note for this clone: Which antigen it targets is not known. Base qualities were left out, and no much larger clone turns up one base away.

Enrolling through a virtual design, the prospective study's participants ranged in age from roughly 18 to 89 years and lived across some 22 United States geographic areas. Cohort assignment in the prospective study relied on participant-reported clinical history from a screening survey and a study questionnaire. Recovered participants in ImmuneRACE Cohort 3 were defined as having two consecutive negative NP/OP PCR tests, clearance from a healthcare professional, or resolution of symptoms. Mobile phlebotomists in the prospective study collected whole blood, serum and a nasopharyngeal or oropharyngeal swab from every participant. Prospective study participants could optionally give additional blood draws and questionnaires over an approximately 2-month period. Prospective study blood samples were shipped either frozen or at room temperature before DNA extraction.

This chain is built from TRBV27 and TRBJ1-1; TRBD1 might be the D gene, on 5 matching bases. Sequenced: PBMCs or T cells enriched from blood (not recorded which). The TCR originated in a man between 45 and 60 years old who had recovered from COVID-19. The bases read TGTGCCAGCAGTCGCGGGACCGTATTTCAGGTGGACACTGAAGCTTTCTTT. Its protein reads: CASSRGTVFQVDTEAFF.